This TCR beta chain was captured in a study of patients and donors after allogeneic stem cell transplantation (dated by TCRdb to 2018 to 2021). Counted from cysteine to phenylalanine, this CDR3 has 14 amino acids. Only the CDR3 part of the read is kept: 42 bases, read in frame from the first base. The V and J ends are trimmed by 8 bases and 9 bases, leaving 20 bases between them. CDR1 and CDR2, per the germline V gene, are SGHNT and YENEEA. About this clonotype itself: The clone's antigen remains unknown. No much larger clone is present one base from it, and per-base qualities are unavailable.

The method behind the library was RT-PCR. The sequencing machine was a NextSeq 550. TCRdb redid the processing of the public reads, applying fastp at Q25 and MiXCR, and retained in-frame beta chains. CDR3 protein sequences are deduplicated, and each keeps its most common genes and DNA. Recorded for this sample are roughly 250,000 distinct CDR3 sequences; 13% to 15% of them occurred a single time. Clones ranked in the top ten supply under 14% of the sample. This sequence was found in a human donor who was either an allogeneic HSCT recipient or a stem cell or donor lymphocyte infusion donor (not recorded which). It is not recorded whose cells these are; they may come from a transplant donor. Recombination joined TRBV11-3 with TRBJ2-1; TRBD2 could be the D gene, as 6 bases match. The specimen was blood, either unsorted or a sorted T cell fraction (not recorded which). The CDR3 region: CASLRGQVGGEQFF. The DNA sequence is TGTGCCAGCCTCCGGGGCCAGGTCGGGGGTGAGCAGTTCTTC. The full variable domain, completed from the reference TRBV11-3 and TRBJ2-1 proteins outside the CDR3, reads EAGVVQSPRYKIIEKKQPVAFWCNPISGHNTLYWYLQNLGQGPELLIRYENEEAVDDSQLPKDRFSAERLKGVDSTLKIQPAELGDSAVYLCASLRGQVGGEQFFGPGTRLTVL.